The 4 T cell receptor beta chains below were found in one sample sequenced in a study of long-term antiretroviral therapy in people with HIV. immunoSEQ v3.0 was run at survey level. Method: immunoSEQ multiplex PCR; TCRdb's copy keeps in-frame clones and lacks some. The sample has fewer than 20,000 clones, around four fifths seen once. Sequenced material: unsorted PBMCs, taken 0.3 years after starting antiretroviral therapy. The source of these receptors is a woman aged 50 to 60 with HIV.

By its share, this clone is medium-sized. The rearrangement uses TRBV9 and TRBJ1-3; no clear D gene. CDR1 is SGDLS, CDR2 YYNGEE, per germline. Trimming took off 0 bases at V and 0 bases at J, with 7 bases between the two ends. The CDR3 covers 15 residues. Here the CDR3 DNA reads TGTGCCAGCAGCGTAGGTGCCCACTCTGGAAACACCATATATTTT. It codes for CASSVGAHSGNTIYF. Full variable domain (rest looked up from reference TRBV9 and TRBJ1-3): DSGVTQTPKHLITATGQRVTLRCSPRSGDLSVYWYQQSLDQGLQFLIQYYNGEERAKGNILERFSAQQFPDLHSELNLSSLELGDSALYFCASSVGAHSGNTIYFGEGSWLTVV.

This CDR3 is CARSLGATSIPYEQYF. CDR3 DNA: TGTGCCAGAAGCTTAGGGGCGACTAGTATCCCCTACGAGCAGTACTTC. The chain carries TRBV7-5 and TRBJ2-7; TRBD2 is the table's D call and was not checked against the DNA. TRBV7-5 is a listed pseudogene. This CDR3 has 16 amino acids.

The chain has TRBV9 and TRBJ1-6, with D tentatively TRBD1 (5 bases). The germline V gene has CDR1 SGDLS and CDR2 YYNGEE. V was clipped by 1 base and J by 4 bases, with 6 bases between them. This CDR3 is 14 amino acids long. The chain's CDR3 is CASSVNRYNSPLHF. DNA for the CDR3: TGTGCCAGCAGCGTAAACAGGTATAATTCACCCCTCCACTTT.

The genes are TRBV5-4 and TRBJ2-5, with 8 bases matching TRBD2. The germline V gene has CDR1 SGHNT and CDR2 YYREEE (reference sequence). V lost 6 bases and J lost 2; bases outside the gene matches: 6. The CDR3 loop spans 14 amino acids. In nucleotides, the CDR3 is TGTGCCAGCACCGCCGGGACTAGGCAAGAGACCCAGTACTTC. This encodes CASTAGTRQETQYF.